The clone carrying this T cell receptor beta chain was picked up a small number of times. Its antigen is unidentified. Germline V CDR1 and CDR2: MNHEY, SVGAGI. V shed 4 bases, J shed 4 bases, and the junction held 3 bases outside the gene matches. This CDR3 has 13 amino acids. Regarding treatment: oral pan-JAK inhibitor, 5-10 mg twice daily. The sample is drawn from a study of CD8+ T cells in alopecia areata. Study-level points and caveats: Tofacitinib significantly lowered scalp clonality and expanded CD8+ clones among the top 100.

Extracted RNA was reverse transcribed, and the resulting cDNA served as sequencing template. Repertoires were generated with immunoSEQ multiplex PCR, while TCRdb's copy carries only in-frame clones and drops some. Of 160,000 or so clones listed, 58% were seen once; the top ten hold roughly 16%. The sample in question was CD4+ T cells sorted from blood, obtained at approximately week 60, from a patient treated with tofacitinib. The gene calls are TRBV6-5 and TRBJ1-2, with TRBD1 identical over 7 bases. The TCR originated in a human donor with alopecia areata. CDR3 residues: CASSSDRSYGYTF. CDR3 coding DNA: TGTGCCAGCAGTTCGGACAGGAGCTATGGCTACACCTTC.